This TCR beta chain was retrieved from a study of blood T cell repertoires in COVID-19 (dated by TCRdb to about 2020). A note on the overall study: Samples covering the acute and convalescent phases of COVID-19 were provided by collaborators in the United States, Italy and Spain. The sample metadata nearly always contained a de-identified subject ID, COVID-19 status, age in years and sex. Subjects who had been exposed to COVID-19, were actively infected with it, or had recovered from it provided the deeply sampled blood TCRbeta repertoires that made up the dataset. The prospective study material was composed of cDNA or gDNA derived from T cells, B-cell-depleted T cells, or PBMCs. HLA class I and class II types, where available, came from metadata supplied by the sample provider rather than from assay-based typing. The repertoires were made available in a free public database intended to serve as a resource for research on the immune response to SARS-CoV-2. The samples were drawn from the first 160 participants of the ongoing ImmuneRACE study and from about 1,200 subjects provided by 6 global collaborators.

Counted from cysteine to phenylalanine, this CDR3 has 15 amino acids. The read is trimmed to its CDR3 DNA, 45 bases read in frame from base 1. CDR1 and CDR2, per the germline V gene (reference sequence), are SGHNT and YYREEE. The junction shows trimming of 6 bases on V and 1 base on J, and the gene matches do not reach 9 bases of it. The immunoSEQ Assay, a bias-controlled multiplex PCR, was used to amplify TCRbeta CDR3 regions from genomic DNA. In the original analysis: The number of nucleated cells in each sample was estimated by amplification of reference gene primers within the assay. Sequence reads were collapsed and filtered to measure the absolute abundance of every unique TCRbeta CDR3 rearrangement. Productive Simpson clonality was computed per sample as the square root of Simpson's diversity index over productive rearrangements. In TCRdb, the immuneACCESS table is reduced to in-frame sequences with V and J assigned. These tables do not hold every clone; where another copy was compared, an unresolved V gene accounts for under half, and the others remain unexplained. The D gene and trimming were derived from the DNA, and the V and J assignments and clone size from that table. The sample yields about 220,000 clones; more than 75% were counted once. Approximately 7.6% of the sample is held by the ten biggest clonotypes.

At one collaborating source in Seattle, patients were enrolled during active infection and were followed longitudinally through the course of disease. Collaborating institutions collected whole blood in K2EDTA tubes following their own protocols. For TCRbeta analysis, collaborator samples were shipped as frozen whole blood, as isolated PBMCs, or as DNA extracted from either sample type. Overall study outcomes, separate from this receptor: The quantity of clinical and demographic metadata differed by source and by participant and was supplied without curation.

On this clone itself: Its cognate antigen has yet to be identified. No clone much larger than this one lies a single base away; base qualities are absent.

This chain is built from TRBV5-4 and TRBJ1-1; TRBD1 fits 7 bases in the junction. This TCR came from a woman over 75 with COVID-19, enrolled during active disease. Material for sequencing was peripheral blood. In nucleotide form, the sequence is TGTGCCAGCAACCCACGACAGGGCAGGAACACTGAAGCTTTCTTT. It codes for CASNPRQGRNTEAFF.